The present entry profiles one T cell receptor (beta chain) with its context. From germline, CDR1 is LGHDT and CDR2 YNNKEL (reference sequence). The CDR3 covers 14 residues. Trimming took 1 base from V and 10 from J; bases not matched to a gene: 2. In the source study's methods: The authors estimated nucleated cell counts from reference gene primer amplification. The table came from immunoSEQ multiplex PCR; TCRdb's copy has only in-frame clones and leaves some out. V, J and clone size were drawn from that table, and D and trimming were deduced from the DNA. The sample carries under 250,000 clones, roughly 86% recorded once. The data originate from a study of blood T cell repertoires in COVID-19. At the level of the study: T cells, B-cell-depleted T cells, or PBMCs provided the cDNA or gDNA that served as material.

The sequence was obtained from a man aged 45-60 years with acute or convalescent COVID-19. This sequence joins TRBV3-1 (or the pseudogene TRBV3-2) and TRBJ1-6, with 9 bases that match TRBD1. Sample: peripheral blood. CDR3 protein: CASSQGTGESPLHF. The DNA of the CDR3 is TGTGCCAGCAGCCAAGGGACAGGGGAATCACCCCTCCACTTT.